This is a list of T cell receptor beta chains from one sample in a study of T cells after yellow fever vaccination. TCRdb analysed the 5' RACE reads with MiXCR anew, one entry per CDR3 protein. Of 250,000 or so distinct CDR3 sequences listed, roughly 3.5% are singletons. The sample consisted of PBMCs, taken 15 days after the yellow fever booster vaccination. The receptors shown here come from a man younger than 30 who received the YFV17D yellow fever vaccine. The CDR3 runs from the conserved cysteine through the conserved F or W. D genes are given only for firm matches. A clone size is listed for some rows: how often the clone was seen (once, few, many), or a class if it is expanded.

j_call d_call clone_size v_call cdr3_nt cdr3_aa
TRBJ1-2 . few TRBV12-5 TGTGCTAGTGGTTTGGTGGCACCTTATGGCTACACCTTC CASGLVAPYGYTF
TRBJ1-4 TRBD1 many TRBV2 TGTGCCAGCAGTTACCGGGACAGGGATTATGAAAAACTGTTTTTT CASSYRDRDYEKLFF
TRBJ2-1 TRBD2 many TRBV6-5 TGTGCCAGCAGAGAGGGTAGCGGGGCCTACAATGAGCAGTTCTTC CASREGSGAYNEQFF
TRBJ1-5 . . TRBV7-9 TGTGCCAGCAGCCCTGGCTGGGCGAATCAGCCCCAGCATTTT CASSPGWANQPQHF
TRBJ2-5 . many TRBV20-1 TGCAGTGCATACCGACAGGGGAGGGCGGAGACCCAGTACTTC CSAYRQGRAETQYF
TRBJ1-4 TRBD1 many TRBV5-1 TGCGCCAGCAGCCCCAACGACAGGGTCGGCAACGAAAAACTGTTTTTT CASSPNDRVGNEKLFF
TRBJ2-1 TRBD2 . TRBV5-1 TGCGCCAGCAGCTTTGGACTAGCGGGGGGGAGTGAGCAGTTCTTC CASSFGLAGGSEQFF
TRBJ1-1 . many TRBV4-3 TGCGCCAGCAGCACGGACCGACGTCGAGGGGAAGCTTTCTTT CASSTDRRRGEAFF
TRBJ1-4 . many TRBV20-1 TGCAGTGCTACGAGAGTAGGGAGACCCCCAGGGGAAAAACTGTTTTTT CSATRVGRPPGEKLFF
TRBJ1-6 . many TRBV20-1 TGCAGTGCCCCGATCGGAGGAGGGCCTGGGAATTCACCCCTCCACTTT CSAPIGGGPGNSPLHF
TRBJ1-1 . many TRBV9 TGTGCCAGCAGCGGTAGGGCGAACACTGAAGCTTTCTTT CASSGRANTEAFF
TRBJ1-1 . many TRBV5-1 TGCGCCAGCAGCTTATACAGAGTGAACACTGAAGCTTTCTTT CASSLYRVNTEAFF
TRBJ2-1 TRBD2 many TRBV6-2/TRBV6-3 TGTGCCAGCAGTTACTTGTCTAGCGGGGGGCCGCCCGAGCAGTTCTTC CASSYLSSGGPPEQFF
TRBJ1-1 . few TRBV19 TGTGCCAGTAGACTTGAAGACGGTTATGAAGCTTTCTTT CASRLEDGYEAFF
TRBJ1-2 . many TRBV5-1 TGCGCCAGCAGCTTTGAGGTCGACTATGGCTACACCTTC CASSFEVDYGYTF
TRBJ2-1 TRBD2 many TRBV7-9 TGTGCCAGCAGCTTAGCGTCCCTAGCGGCCAGCAATGAGCAGTTCTTC CASSLASLAASNEQFF
TRBJ2-5 . many TRBV2 TGTGCCAGAAACACCCAAGAGACCCAGTACTTC CARNTQETQYF
TRBJ1-2 . many TRBV6-5 TGTGCCAGCAGATTCAGGGGCGCTAACTATGGCTACACCTTC CASRFRGANYGYTF
TRBJ2-1 . many TRBV5-5 TGTGCCAGCAGCTTTAGTACCCGACAGGTCTCCTACAATGAGCAGTTCTTC CASSFSTRQVSYNEQFF
TRBJ2-3 . many TRBV5-1 TGCGCCAGCAGCCACAATCAAGATACGCAGTATTTT CASSHNQDTQYF
TRBJ2-2 TRBD1 many TRBV29-1 TGCAGCGCAATGACAGGGGCCACAAACACCGGGGAGCTGTTTTTT CSAMTGATNTGELFF
TRBJ1-2 TRBD1 many TRBV20-1 TGCAGTGCTACTGGGACAGGGGACCACTATGGCTACACCTTC CSATGTGDHYGYTF
TRBJ2-6 . many TRBV7-2 TGTGCCAGCAGCTTTAACCCAGGGTATCAGGCCAACGTCCTGACTTTC CASSFNPGYQANVLTF
TRBJ2-2 . many TRBV7-2 TGTGCCAGCAGCTTAGTAGTGGGAATAACCGGGGAGCTGTTTTTT CASSLVVGITGELFF
TRBJ1-1 TRBD1 many TRBV5-1 TGCGCCAGCAGCATCGGGACAGTGAACACTGAAGCTTTCTTT CASSIGTVNTEAFF
TRBJ2-3 TRBD2 many TRBV29-1 TGCAGCGTTACTAGCGGGGGCCTTAATACGCAGTATTTT CSVTSGGLNTQYF
TRBJ2-7 . many TRBV11-2 TGTGCCAGCAGCTTAACGAGGTTTAGCGAGCAGTACTTC CASSLTRFSEQYF
TRBJ1-2 TRBD1 many TRBV5-1 TGCGCCAGCAGCCCGGACAGGGGGCTCAATGGCTACACCTTC CASSPDRGLNGYTF
TRBJ1-5 . . TRBV10-2 TGCGCCACCACGGGGGGGATCGACAGCAATCAGCCCCAGCATTTT CATTGGIDSNQPQHF
TRBJ2-2 . many TRBV7-7 TGTGCCAGCAGCTTACAAGATTCCACCGGGGAGCTGTTTTTT CASSLQDSTGELFF
TRBJ2-1 . many TRBV20-1 TGCAGTGCTAGCGATAATCCGACGTCCGCTGAGCAGTTCTTC CSASDNPTSAEQFF
TRBJ2-3 . many TRBV4-2 TGTGCCAGCAGCCATACCCGGACTACCACAGATACGCAGTATTTT CASSHTRTTTDTQYF
TRBJ1-2 . many TRBV20-1 TGCAGTGCTAGAGATCGTCGGGGGGTTGTAGGCTACACCTTC CSARDRRGVVGYTF
TRBJ1-2 . few TRBV28 TGTGCCAGCGGGGTTCCCCTTAACTATGGCTACACCTTC CASGVPLNYGYTF
TRBJ2-2 TRBD1 many TRBV20-1 TGCAGTGCATTGGACAGGGGGAACACCGGGGAGCTGTTTTTT CSALDRGNTGELFF